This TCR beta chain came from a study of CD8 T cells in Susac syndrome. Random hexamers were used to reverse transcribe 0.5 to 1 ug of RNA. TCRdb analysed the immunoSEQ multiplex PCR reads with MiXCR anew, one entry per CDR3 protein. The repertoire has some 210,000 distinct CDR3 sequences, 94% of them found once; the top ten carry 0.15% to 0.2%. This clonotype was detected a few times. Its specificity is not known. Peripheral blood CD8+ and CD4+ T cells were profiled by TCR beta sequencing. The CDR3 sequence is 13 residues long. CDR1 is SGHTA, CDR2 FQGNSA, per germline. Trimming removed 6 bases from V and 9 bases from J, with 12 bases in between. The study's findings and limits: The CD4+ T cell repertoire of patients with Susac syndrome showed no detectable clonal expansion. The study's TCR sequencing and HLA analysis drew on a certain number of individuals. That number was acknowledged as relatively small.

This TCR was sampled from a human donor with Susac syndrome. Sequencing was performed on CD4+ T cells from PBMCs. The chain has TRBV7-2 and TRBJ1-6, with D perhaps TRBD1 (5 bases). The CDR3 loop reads CASSQGNSSPLHF. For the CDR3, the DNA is TGTGCCAGCAGTCAGGGAAATTCTTCACCCCTCCACTTT.